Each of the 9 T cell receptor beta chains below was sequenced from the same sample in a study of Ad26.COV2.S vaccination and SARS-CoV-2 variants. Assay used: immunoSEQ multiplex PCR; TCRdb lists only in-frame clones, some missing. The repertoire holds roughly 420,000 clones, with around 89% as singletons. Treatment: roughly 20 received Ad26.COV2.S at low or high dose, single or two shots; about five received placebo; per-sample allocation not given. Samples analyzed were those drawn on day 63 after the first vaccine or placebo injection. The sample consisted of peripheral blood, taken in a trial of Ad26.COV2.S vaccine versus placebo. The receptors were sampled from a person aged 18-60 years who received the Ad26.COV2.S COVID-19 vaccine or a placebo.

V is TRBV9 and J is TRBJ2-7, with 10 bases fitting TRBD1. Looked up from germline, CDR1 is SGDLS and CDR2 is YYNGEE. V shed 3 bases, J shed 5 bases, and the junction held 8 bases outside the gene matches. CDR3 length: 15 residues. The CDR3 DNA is TGTGCCAGCAGCGCCGGTGACAGGGGGCGCCACGAGCAGTACTTC. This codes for CASSAGDRGRHEQYF.

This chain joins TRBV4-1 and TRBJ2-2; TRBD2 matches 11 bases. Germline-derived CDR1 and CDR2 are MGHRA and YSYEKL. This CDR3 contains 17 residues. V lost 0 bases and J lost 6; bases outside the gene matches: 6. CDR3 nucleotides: TGCGCCAGCAGCCAAGAGGTGACTAGCGGGGCGGCCGGGGAGCTGTTTTTT. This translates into CASSQEVTSGAAGELFF.

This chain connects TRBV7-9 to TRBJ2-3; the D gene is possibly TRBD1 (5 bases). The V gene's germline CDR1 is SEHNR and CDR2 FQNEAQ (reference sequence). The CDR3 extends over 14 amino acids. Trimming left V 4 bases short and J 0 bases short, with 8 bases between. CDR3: CASSSWTSTDTQYF. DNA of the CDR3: TGTGCCAGCAGCTCATGGACAAGCACAGATACGCAGTATTTT.

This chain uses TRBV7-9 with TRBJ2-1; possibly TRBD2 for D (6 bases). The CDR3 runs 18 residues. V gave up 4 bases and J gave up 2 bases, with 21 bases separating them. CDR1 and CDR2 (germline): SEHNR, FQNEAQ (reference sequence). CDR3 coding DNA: TGTGCCAGCAGCTACTCCCGGGACTCAAAGTGGGCCTACAATGAGCAGTTCTTC. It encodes CASSYSRDSKWAYNEQFF.

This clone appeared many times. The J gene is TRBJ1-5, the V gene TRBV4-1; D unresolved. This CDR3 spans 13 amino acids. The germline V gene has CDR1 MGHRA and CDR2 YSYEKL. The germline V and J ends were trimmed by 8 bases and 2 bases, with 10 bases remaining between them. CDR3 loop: CASGGQGNQPQHF. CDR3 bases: TGCGCCAGCGGCGGGCAGGGCAATCAGCCCCAGCATTTT.

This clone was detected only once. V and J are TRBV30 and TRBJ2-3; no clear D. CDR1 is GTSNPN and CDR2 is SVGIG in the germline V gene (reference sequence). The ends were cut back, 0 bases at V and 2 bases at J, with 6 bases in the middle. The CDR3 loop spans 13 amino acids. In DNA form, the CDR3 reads TGTGCCTGGAGTGTACGGGCCACAGATACGCAGTATTTT. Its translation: CAWSVRATDTQYF.

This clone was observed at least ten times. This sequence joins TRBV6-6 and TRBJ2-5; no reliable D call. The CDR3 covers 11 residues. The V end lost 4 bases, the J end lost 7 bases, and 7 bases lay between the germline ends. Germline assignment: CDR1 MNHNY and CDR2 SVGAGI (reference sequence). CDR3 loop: CASSSIGTQYF. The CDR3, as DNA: TGTGCCAGCAGTTCGATAGGGACCCAGTACTTC.

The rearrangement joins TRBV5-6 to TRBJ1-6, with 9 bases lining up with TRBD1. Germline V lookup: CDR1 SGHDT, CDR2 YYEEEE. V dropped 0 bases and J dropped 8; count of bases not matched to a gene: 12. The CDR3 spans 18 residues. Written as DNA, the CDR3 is TGTGCCAGCAGCTTGGCCCGGGGGACAGGGACCCGTTATTCACCCCTCCACTTT. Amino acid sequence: CASSLARGTGTRYSPLHF.

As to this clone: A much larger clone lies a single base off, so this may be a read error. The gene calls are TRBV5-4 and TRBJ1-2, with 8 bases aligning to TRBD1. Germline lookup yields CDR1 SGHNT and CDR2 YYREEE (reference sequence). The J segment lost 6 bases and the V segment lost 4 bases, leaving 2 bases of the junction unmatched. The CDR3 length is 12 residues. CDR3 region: CASSVTGDGYTF. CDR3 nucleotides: TGTGCCAGCAGCGTGACAGGGGATGGCTACACCTTC.